A selection of T cell receptor beta chains follows, all from one sample in a study of shared clonotypes between healthy human individuals. Repertoires were generated with immunoSEQ multiplex PCR, while TCRdb's copy carries only in-frame clones and drops some. The table shows around 1.4 million clones, with around 98.5% occurring only once. Material for sequencing was naive CD4+ T cells sorted from blood. The receptors come from a man aged 25 to 40 in good health. The CDR3 runs from the conserved cysteine through the conserved F or W. D genes are given only for firm matches. The size of a clone is reported for some rows only, either as once, few or many, or as a class for expanded clones.

d_gene: .; j_gene: TRBJ2-2; v_gene: TRBV5-1; abundance: .; CDR3aa: CASSLFSSGLTGELFF; CDR3nt: TGCGCCAGCAGCTTGTTTAGTTCAGGACTCACCGGGGAGCTGTTTTTT
d_gene: .; j_gene: TRBJ2-5; v_gene: TRBV14; abundance: .; CDR3aa: CASSHRRTGAGAIDQYF; CDR3nt: TGTGCCAGCAGCCATAGGCGGACTGGAGCGGGCGCTATTGACCAGTACTTC
d_gene: TRBD1; j_gene: TRBJ2-1; v_gene: TRBV19; abundance: .; CDR3aa: CATSPGTGSGQFF; CDR3nt: TGTGCCACCAGCCCCGGGACAGGGAGCGGGCAGTTCTTC
d_gene: TRBD1; j_gene: TRBJ2-5; v_gene: TRBV5-1; abundance: once; CDR3aa: CASRRGTAQETQYF; CDR3nt: TGCGCCAGCAGGCGTGGGACAGCGCAAGAGACCCAGTACTTC
d_gene: TRBD1; j_gene: TRBJ1-2; v_gene: TRBV30; abundance: .; CDR3aa: CAWNGQGASSYGYTF; CDR3nt: TGTGCCTGGAACGGACAGGGGGCTTCGAGCTATGGCTACACCTTC
d_gene: .; j_gene: TRBJ2-7; v_gene: TRBV5-1; abundance: .; CDR3aa: CASSFEALSSYEQYF; CDR3nt: TGCGCCAGCAGCTTTGAGGCGCTTAGCTCCTACGAGCAGTACTTC
d_gene: .; j_gene: TRBJ1-4; v_gene: TRBV4-1; abundance: .; CDR3aa: CASARGPTNEKLFF; CDR3nt: TGCGCCAGCGCCCGGGGCCCAACTAATGAAAAACTGTTTTTT
d_gene: .; j_gene: TRBJ1-1; v_gene: TRBV5-1; abundance: .; CDR3aa: CASSSPRGQAGTEAFF; CDR3nt: TGCGCCAGCAGCAGCCCCAGAGGGCAGGCAGGCACTGAAGCTTTCTTT
d_gene: .; j_gene: TRBJ1-5; v_gene: TRBV28; abundance: .; CDR3aa: CASRITGTPNQPQHF; CDR3nt: TGTGCCAGCAGGATAACCGGGACGCCAAATCAGCCCCAGCATTTT
d_gene: TRBD1; j_gene: TRBJ2-1; v_gene: TRBV7-9; abundance: once; CDR3aa: CASNQGDEQFF; CDR3nt: TGTGCCAGCAACCAGGGGGATGAGCAGTTCTTC
d_gene: TRBD2; j_gene: TRBJ2-7; v_gene: TRBV27; abundance: .; CDR3aa: CASRGLAGANEQYF; CDR3nt: TGTGCCAGCAGAGGGCTAGCGGGAGCCAACGAGCAGTACTTC
d_gene: TRBD2; j_gene: TRBJ2-7; v_gene: TRBV11-2; abundance: .; CDR3aa: CASSFGLAGTYEQYF; CDR3nt: TGTGCCAGCAGCTTTGGGCTAGCGGGGACCTACGAGCAGTACTTC
d_gene: TRBD1; j_gene: TRBJ1-2; v_gene: TRBV11-2; abundance: .; CDR3aa: CASSIQGAGGYTF; CDR3nt: TGTGCCAGCAGCATACAGGGGGCAGGTGGCTACACCTTC
d_gene: TRBD1; j_gene: TRBJ1-2; v_gene: TRBV29-1; abundance: .; CDR3aa: CSVVRLPEDRGGGYTF; CDR3nt: TGCAGCGTTGTCCGACTCCCTGAAGACAGGGGGGGTGGCTACACCTTC
d_gene: TRBD2; j_gene: TRBJ2-7; v_gene: TRBV5-5; abundance: .; CDR3aa: CASSQTSGNPTYEQYF; CDR3nt: TGTGCCAGCAGCCAGACTAGCGGGAACCCTACCTACGAGCAGTACTTC
d_gene: .; j_gene: TRBJ2-5; v_gene: TRBV2; abundance: once; CDR3aa: CASSGQGAERETQYF; CDR3nt: TGTGCCAGCAGTGGGCAGGGTGCTGAGAGGGAGACCCAGTACTTC
d_gene: .; j_gene: TRBJ2-7; v_gene: TRBV5-8; abundance: .; CDR3aa: CASSLLRQRMGEQYF; CDR3nt: TGTGCCAGCAGCTTACTGCGACAGAGGATGGGGGAGCAGTACTTC
d_gene: .; j_gene: TRBJ2-2; v_gene: TRBV19; abundance: .; CDR3aa: CASSILQGGELFF; CDR3nt: TGTGCCAGTAGTATACTTCAGGGTGGGGAGCTGTTTTTT
d_gene: .; j_gene: TRBJ1-1; v_gene: TRBV4-1; abundance: .; CDR3aa: CASSQVVWIEAFF; CDR3nt: TGCGCCAGCAGCCAAGTGGTGTGGATTGAAGCTTTCTTT
d_gene: .; j_gene: TRBJ2-3; v_gene: TRBV27; abundance: .; CDR3aa: CASSFSPWTRTDTQYF; CDR3nt: TGTGCCAGCAGTTTCTCACCCTGGACCCGCACAGATACGCAGTATTTT
d_gene: .; j_gene: TRBJ2-7; v_gene: TRBV7-9; abundance: .; CDR3aa: CASSPREGAEEQYF; CDR3nt: TGTGCCAGCAGCCCACGGGAGGGGGCGGAGGAGCAGTACTTC
d_gene: .; j_gene: TRBJ2-5; v_gene: TRBV9; abundance: .; CDR3aa: CASNLGGEETQYF; CDR3nt: TGTGCCAGCAATCTCGGGGGTGAAGAGACCCAGTACTTC
d_gene: TRBD2; j_gene: TRBJ2-7; v_gene: TRBV18; abundance: .; CDR3aa: CASSRTSGSSYEQYF; CDR3nt: TGTGCCAGCTCGAGGACTAGCGGGAGCTCCTACGAGCAGTACTTC
d_gene: TRBD1; j_gene: TRBJ2-5; v_gene: TRBV27; abundance: .; CDR3aa: CASSPRTGGRQETQYF; CDR3nt: TGTGCCAGCAGTCCGCGGACAGGGGGAAGGCAAGAGACCCAGTACTTC
d_gene: .; j_gene: TRBJ2-2; v_gene: TRBV5-1; abundance: .; CDR3aa: CASSLNGNTGELFF; CDR3nt: TGCGCCAGCAGCCTGAACGGGAACACCGGGGAGCTGTTTTTT
d_gene: .; j_gene: TRBJ2-7; v_gene: TRBV10-2; abundance: .; CDR3aa: CASSATGTYEQYF; CDR3nt: TGCGCCAGCAGTGCGACGGGGACCTACGAGCAGTACTTC
d_gene: .; j_gene: TRBJ2-7; v_gene: TRBV7-2; abundance: .; CDR3aa: CASSPGIYEQYF; CDR3nt: TGTGCCAGCAGCCCAGGAATCTACGAGCAGTACTTC
d_gene: TRBD1; j_gene: TRBJ2-1; v_gene: TRBV10-2; abundance: once; CDR3aa: CASSDFTRQGPYNEQFF; CDR3nt: TGCGCCAGCAGTGACTTCACTCGACAGGGCCCCTACAATGAGCAGTTCTTC
d_gene: .; j_gene: TRBJ1-4; v_gene: TRBV9; abundance: .; CDR3aa: CASSVEGLGGKLFF; CDR3nt: TGTGCCAGCAGCGTAGAGGGGCTTGGTGGCAAACTGTTTTTT
d_gene: .; j_gene: TRBJ2-7; v_gene: TRBV6-1; abundance: .; CDR3aa: CATGRLFGGSYEQYF; CDR3nt: TGTGCCACTGGGCGGCTATTTGGAGGGTCCTACGAGCAGTACTTC
d_gene: TRBD2; j_gene: TRBJ2-2; v_gene: TRBV2; abundance: .; CDR3aa: CASKAIAGDTGELFF; CDR3nt: TGTGCCAGCAAGGCGATAGCGGGAGACACCGGGGAGCTGTTTTTT